Each of the 4 T cell receptor beta chains below was sequenced from the same sample in a study of T cells after yellow fever vaccination (dated by TCRdb to about 2019). The treatment or condition tag for this specimen amounts to: live attenuated yellow fever vaccine strain. The library was obtained by 5' RACE. This sample was sequenced with an Illumina NovaSeq 6000. TCRdb cleaned the public reads at Q25 with fastp, built clones with MiXCR and kept in-frame beta chains. All rows with the same CDR3 protein become a single entry with the most common DNA and genes. The sample records 95,000 to 100,000 distinct CDR3 sequences, 5.8% of which are singletons. 35% to 45% of the sample is taken by the ten largest. The sample consisted of CD8+ T cells sorted from PBMCs, taken 10 days after the yellow fever booster vaccination. The receptors shown here come from a man between 18 and 35 years old who received the YFV17D yellow fever vaccine.

Many counts were recorded for this clonotype. V usage is TRBV7-9 and J usage is TRBJ2-3, with 7 nucleotides matching TRBD1. Germline V lookup: CDR1 SEHNR, CDR2 FQNEAQ (reference sequence). Unmatched junction bases numbered 14, after V lost 8 bases and J lost 0 bases. The CDR3 sequence is 17 residues long. The CDR3 nucleotides are TGTGCCAGCGGCAGGTCGGGACAGATAATTAGCACAGATACGCAGTATTTT. Its protein product is CASGRSGQIISTDTQYF.

The V call is TRBV6-6, the J call TRBJ2-7; unclear D gene. CDR1 MNHNY and CDR2 SVGAGI come from the germline V gene (reference sequence). The CDR3 contains 16 residues. V was clipped by 2 bases and J by 0 bases, with 14 bases between them. CDR3 DNA sequence: TGTGCCAGCAGTTACCCCGCTCGAGAGAGCTCCTACGAGCAGTACTTC. Protein: CASSYPARESSYEQYF.

The V call is TRBV5-1, the J call TRBJ2-6; D unresolved. This CDR3 is 15 amino acids long. Germline CDR1 and CDR2: SGHRS and YFSETQ. Between the trimmed V and J ends, which lost 1 base and 3 bases, there was a span of 8 bases. The DNA of the CDR3 is TGCGCCAGCAGCTTGACAACAAGTGGGGCCAACGTCCTGACTTTC. This sequence encodes CASSLTTSGANVLTF.

This clonotype was picked up many times. V and J are TRBV6-4 and TRBJ2-1; 14 bases map to TRBD2. This CDR3 spans 16 amino acids. The germline V gene encodes CDR1 MRHNA and CDR2 SNTAGT. Losses at the gene ends were 6 bases for V and 8 bases for J; bases not matched to a gene: 9. This CDR3 reads CASSAGLAGGSDEQFF. DNA for the CDR3: TGTGCCAGCAGCGCTGGACTAGCGGGGGGCAGTGATGAGCAGTTCTTC.